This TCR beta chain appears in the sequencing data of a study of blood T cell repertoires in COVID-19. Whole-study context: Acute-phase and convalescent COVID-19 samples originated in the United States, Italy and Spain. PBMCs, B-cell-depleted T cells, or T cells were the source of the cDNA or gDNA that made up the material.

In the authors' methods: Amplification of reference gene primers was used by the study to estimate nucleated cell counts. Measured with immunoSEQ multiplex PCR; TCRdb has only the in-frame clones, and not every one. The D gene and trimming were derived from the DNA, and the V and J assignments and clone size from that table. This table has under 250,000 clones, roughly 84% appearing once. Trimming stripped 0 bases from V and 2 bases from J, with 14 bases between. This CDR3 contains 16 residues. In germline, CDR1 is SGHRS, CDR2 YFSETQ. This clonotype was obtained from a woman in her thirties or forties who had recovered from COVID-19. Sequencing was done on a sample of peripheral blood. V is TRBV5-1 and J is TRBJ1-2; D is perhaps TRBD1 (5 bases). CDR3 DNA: TGCGCCAGCAGCTTGGGGCCCGGGGGTAAGAACTATGGCTACACCTTC. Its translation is CASSLGPGGKNYGYTF.